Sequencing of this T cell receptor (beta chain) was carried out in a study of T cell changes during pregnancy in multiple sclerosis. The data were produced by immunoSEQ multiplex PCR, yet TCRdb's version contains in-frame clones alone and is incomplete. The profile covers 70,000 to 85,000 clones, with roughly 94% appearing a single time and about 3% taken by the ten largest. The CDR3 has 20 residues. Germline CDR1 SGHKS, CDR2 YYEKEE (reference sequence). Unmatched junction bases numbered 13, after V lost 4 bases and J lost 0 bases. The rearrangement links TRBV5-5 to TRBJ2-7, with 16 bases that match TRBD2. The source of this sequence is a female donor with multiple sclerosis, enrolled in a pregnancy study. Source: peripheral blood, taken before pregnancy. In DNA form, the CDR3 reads TGTGCCAGCAGCCCAATGGGACTAGCGGGAGGGCCTCCGCGCTCCTACGAGCAGTACTTC. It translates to CASSPMGLAGGPPRSYEQYF.